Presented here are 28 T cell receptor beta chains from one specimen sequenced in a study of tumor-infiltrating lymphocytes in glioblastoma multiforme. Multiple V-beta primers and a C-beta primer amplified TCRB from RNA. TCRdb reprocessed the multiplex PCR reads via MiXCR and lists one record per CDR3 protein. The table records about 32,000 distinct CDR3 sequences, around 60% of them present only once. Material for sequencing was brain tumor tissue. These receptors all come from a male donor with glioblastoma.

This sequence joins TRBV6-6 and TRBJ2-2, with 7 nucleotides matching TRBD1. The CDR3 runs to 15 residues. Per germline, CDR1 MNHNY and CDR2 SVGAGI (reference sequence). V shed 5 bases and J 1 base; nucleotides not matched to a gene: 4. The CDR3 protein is CASSDRVLNTGELFF. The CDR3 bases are TGTGCCAGCAGTGACAGGGTCTTGAACACCGGGGAGCTGTTTTTT.

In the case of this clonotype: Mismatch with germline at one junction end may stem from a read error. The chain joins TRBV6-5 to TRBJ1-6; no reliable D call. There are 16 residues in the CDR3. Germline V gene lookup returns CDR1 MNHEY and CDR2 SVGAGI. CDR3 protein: CAGSYSTLGNNSPLHF. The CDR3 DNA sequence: TGTGCCGGCAGTTACTCGACGCTGGGCAACAATTCACCCCTCCACTTT.

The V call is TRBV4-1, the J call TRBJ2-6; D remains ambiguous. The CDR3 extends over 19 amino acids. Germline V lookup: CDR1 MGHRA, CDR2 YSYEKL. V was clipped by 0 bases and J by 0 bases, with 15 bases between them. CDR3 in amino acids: CASSQDEVRAHSGANVLTF. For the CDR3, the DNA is TGCGCCAGCAGCCAAGATGAGGTCAGAGCGCACTCTGGGGCCAACGTCCTGACTTTC.

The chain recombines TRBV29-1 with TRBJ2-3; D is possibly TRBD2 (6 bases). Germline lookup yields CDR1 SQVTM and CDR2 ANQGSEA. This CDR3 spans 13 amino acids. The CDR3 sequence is CRVAGTGQETQYF. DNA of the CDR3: TGCAGAGTAGCCGGGACTGGCCAAGAGACCCAGTATTTT.

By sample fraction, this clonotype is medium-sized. The CDR3: CASSESTGPLLLNTGELFF. The DNA of the CDR3 is TGTGCCAGCAGCGAATCCACGGGCCCTCTCCTTTTGAACACCGGGGAGCTGTTTTTT. The J gene is TRBJ2-2, the V gene TRBV11-3; D remains unclear. V shed 5 bases and J shed 1 base, with 23 bases lying between them. CDR3 length equals 19 residues. Germline-derived CDR1 and CDR2 are SGHNT and YENEEA.

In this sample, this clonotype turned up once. The CDR3 nucleotides read TGTGCCAGCAGTTATTCTCTAGCGGGACCTACCTACAATGAGCAGTTCTTC. Amino acids: CASSYSLAGPTYNEQFF. This sequence joins TRBV6-2 or TRBV6-3 and TRBJ2-1; 9 bases map to TRBD2. Losses at the gene ends were 3 bases for V and 2 bases for J; bases not matched to a gene: 8. The CDR3 contains 17 residues. Per the germline V gene, CDR1 is MNHEY and CDR2 is SVGEGT.

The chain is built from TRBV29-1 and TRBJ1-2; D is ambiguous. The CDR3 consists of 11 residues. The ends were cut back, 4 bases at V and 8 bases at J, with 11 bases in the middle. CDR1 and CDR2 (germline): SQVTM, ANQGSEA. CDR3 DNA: TGCAGCGTTGCGGACCTGAACGGCTACACCTTC. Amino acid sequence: CSVADLNGYTF. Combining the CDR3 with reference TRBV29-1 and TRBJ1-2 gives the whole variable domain SAVISQKPSRDICQRGTSLTIQCQVDSQVTMMFWYRQQPGQSLTLIATANQGSEATYESGFVIDKFPISRPNLTFSTLTVSNMSPEDSSIYLCSVADLNGYTFGSGTRLTVV.

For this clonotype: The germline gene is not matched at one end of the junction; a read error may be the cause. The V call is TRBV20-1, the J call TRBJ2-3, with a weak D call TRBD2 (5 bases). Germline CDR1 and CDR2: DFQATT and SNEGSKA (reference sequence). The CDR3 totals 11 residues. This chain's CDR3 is CSVRVGDTQYF. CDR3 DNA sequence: TGCAGTGTTAGAGTGGGAGACACGCAGTATTTT.

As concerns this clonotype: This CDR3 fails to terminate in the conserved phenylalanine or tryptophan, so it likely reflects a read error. The CDR3 coding sequence is TGCAGCGTTGTTAAGGGGTACTGTGGCTACACCCTC. Translating gives CSVVKGYCGYTL. The genes are TRBV29-1 and TRBJ1-2, with D possibly being TRBD1 (5 bases). The CDR3 sequence is 12 residues long. Germline CDR1 is SQVTM and CDR2 is ANQGSEA. Deletions cut 4 bases from V and 7 bases from J, with 13 bases between.

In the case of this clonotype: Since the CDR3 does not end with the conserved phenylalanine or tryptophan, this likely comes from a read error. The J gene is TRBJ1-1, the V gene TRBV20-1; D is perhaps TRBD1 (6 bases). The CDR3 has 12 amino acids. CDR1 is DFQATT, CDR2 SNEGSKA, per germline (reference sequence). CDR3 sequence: CSARDGDTEAFS. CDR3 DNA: TGCAGTGCTAGGGACGGGGACACCGAAGCTTTCTCT.

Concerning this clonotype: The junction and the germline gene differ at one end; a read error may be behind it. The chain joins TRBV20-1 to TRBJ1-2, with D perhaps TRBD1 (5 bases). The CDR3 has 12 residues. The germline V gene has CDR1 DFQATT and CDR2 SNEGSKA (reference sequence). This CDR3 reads CSDLDTNYGYTF. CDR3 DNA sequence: TGTAGTGATTTGGACACGAACTATGGCTACACCTTC.

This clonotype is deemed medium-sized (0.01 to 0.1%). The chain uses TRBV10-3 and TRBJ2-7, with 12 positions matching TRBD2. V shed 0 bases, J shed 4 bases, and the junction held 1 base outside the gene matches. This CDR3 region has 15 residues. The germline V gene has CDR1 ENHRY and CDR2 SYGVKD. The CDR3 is CAISESTSGGYEQYF. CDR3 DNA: TGTGCCATCAGTGAGTCGACTAGCGGGGGATACGAGCAGTACTTC.

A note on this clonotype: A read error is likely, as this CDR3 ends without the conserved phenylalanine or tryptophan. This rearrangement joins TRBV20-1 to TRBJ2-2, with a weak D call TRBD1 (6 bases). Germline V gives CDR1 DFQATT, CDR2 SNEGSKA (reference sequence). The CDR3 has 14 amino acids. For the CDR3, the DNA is TGCAATGCTAGGAAACAGGGGAACACCGGGGAGCTGTTTCTT. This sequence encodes CNARKQGNTGELFL.

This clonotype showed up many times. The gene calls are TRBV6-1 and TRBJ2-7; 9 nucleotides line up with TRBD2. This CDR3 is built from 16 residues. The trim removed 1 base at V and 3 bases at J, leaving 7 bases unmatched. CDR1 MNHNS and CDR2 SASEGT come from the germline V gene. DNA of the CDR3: TGTGCCAGCAGTGAAGTCTTGTTAGCGGGGGTCTACGAGCAGTACTTC. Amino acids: CASSEVLLAGVYEQYF.

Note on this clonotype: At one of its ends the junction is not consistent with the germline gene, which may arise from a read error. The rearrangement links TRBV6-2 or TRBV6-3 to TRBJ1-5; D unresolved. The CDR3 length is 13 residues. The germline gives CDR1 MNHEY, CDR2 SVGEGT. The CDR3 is CVSSYGDNQPQHF. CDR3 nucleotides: TGTGTCAGCAGTTACGGCGATAATCAACCCCAGCATTTT.

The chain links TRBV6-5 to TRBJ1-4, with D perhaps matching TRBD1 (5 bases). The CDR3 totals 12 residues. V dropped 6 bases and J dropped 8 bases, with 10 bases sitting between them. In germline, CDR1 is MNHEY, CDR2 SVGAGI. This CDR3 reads CASSAAGEKLFF. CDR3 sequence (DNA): TGTGCCAGCAGCGCGGCAGGGGAAAAACTGTTTTTT.

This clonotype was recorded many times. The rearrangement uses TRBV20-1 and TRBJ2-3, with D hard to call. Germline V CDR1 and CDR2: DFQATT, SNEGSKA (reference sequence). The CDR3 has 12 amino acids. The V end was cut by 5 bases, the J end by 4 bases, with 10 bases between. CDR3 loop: CSARPGADTQYF. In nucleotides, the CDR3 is TGCAGTGCTCGACCAGGAGCAGATACGCAGTATTTT.

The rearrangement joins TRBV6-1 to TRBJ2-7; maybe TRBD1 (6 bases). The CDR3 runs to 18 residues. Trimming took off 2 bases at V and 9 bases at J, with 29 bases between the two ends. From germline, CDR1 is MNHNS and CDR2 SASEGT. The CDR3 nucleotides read TGTGCCAGCAGTGAAATTCCCCCCCGAACGGGACACCTATACTGGCAGTACTTC. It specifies CASSEIPPRTGHLYWQYF.

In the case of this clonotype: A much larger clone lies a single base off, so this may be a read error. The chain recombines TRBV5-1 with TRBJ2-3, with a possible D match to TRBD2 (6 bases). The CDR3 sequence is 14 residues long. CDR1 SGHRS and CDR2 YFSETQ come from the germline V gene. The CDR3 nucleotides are TGCTCCAGCAGCCCCGGGACTCCGGGCGATACGCAGTATTTT. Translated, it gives CSSSPGTPGDTQYF.

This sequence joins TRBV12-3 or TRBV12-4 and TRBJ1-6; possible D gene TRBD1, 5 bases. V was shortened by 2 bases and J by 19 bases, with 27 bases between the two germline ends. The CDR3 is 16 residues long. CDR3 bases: TGTGCCAGCAGTTTACCTTTACAGGTCCAGGGTAGTACCAAACACTTT. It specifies CASSLPLQVQGSTKHF.

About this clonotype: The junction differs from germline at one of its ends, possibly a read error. CDR3 in DNA: TGTGCCGGCAGCTTAGTAGAGGATCAGCCCCAGCATTTT. Amino acids: CAGSLVEDQPQHF. The rearrangement joins TRBV11-2 to TRBJ1-5; D not certain. CDR1 is SGHAT and CDR2 is FQNNGV in the germline V gene. The CDR3 runs 13 residues.

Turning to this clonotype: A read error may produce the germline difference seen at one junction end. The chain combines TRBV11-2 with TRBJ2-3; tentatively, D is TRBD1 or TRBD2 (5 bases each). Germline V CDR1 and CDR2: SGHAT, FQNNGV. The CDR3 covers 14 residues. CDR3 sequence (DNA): TGTCCCAGCAGTTTCGGTCGGGGACGAGATACGCAGTATTTT. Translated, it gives CPSSFGRGRDTQYF.

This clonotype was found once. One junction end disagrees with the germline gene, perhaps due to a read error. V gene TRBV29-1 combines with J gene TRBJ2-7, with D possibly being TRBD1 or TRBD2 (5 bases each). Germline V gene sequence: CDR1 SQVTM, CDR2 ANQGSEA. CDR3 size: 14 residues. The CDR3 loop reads CSVGTGIGVDDQYF. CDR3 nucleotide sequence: TGCAGCGTCGGAACCGGGATAGGGGTCGACGATCAGTACTTC.

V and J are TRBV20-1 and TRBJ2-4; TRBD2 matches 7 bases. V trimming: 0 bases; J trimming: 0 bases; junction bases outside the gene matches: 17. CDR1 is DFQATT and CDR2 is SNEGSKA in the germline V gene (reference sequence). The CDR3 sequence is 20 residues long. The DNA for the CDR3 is TGCAGTGCTAGAGACCCGGACATGGGGGGGATTCGGAAAGCCAAAAACATTCAGTACTTC. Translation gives CSARDPDMGGIRKAKNIQYF.

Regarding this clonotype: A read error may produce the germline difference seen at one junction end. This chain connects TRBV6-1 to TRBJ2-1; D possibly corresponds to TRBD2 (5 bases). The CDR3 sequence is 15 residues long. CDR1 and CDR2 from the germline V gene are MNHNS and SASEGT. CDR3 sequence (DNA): TGTGCCAGCGGTGATGGTTCCAGCGGCCATAATGAGCAGTTCTTC. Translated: CASGDGSSGHNEQFF.

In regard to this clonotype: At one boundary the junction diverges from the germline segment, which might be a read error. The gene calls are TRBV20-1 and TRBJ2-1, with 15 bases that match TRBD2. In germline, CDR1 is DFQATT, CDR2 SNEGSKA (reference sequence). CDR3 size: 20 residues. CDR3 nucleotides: TGCAGCGCTAGAGACCAAACCGGGACTAGCGGGAGGAGCTCCTACAATAAGCAGTTCTTC. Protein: CSARDQTGTSGRSSYNKQFF.

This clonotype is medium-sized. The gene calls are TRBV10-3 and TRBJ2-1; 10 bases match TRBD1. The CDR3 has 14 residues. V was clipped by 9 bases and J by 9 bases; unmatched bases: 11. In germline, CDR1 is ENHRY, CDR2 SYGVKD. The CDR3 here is CAITPGQGIGEQFF. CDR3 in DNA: TGTGCCATAACCCCGGGACAGGGGATCGGTGAGCAGTTCTTC.

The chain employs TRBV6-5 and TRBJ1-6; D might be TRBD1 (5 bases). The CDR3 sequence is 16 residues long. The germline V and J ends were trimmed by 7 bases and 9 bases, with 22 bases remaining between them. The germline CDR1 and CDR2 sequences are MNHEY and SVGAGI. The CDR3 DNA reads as TGTGCCAGCACCACGGACGGACATGCAACAATTTCACCCCTCCACTTT. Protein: CASTTDGHATISPLHF.